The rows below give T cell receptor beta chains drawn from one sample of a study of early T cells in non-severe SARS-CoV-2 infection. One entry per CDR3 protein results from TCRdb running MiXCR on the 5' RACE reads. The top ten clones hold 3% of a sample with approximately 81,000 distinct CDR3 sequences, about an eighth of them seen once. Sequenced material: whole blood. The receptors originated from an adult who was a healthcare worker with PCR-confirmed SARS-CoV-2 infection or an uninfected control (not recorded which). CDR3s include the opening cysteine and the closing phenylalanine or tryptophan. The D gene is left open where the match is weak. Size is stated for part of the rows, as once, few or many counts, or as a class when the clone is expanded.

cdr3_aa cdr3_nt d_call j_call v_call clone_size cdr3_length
CATIPQTGELFF TGTGCCACCATCCCCCAGACCGGGGAGCTGTTTTTT . TRBJ2-2 TRBV6-1 . 12
CSVTGAITPDTQYF TGCAGCGTCACAGGGGCCATAACACCAGATACGCAGTATTTT TRBD1 TRBJ2-3 TRBV29-1 many 14
CASSLHGSISQPQHF TGTGCCAGCAGCCTTCACGGGTCAATAAGTCAGCCCCAGCATTTT . TRBJ1-5 TRBV28 many 15
CASSVEWEAYNEQFF TGTGCCAGCAGCGTAGAGTGGGAGGCTTACAATGAGCAGTTCTTC . TRBJ2-1 TRBV9 few 15
CATSDPPRGAHEQYF TGTGCCACCAGTGATCCACCGCGGGGTGCCCACGAGCAGTACTTC . TRBJ2-7 TRBV24-1 . 15
CASSLKSSVDEQYF TGCGCCAGCAGCCTAAAAAGCTCGGTTGACGAGCAGTACTTC . TRBJ2-7 TRBV4-1 once 14
CASSPKTSGGLTGELFF TGTGCCAGCAGCCCGAAGACTAGCGGGGGATTAACCGGGGAGCTGTTTTTT TRBD2 TRBJ2-2 TRBV3-1 few 17
CSASRTSSSYEQYF TGCAGCGCTTCGCGGACTAGTTCGTCCTACGAGCAGTACTTC TRBD2 TRBJ2-7 TRBV29-1 few 14
CSAEGTEGGGNYGYTF TGCAGCGCTGAGGGGACCGAAGGTGGGGGTAACTATGGCTACACCTTC . TRBJ1-2 TRBV29-1 . 16
CASSGPRGATNEKLFF TGTGCCAGCAGCGGCCCCCGGGGTGCAACTAATGAAAAACTGTTTTTT . TRBJ1-4 TRBV7-9 . 16
CASSVTEGTQYF TGTGCCAGCAGCGTAACCGAAGGTACGCAGTATTTT . TRBJ2-3 TRBV9 few 12
CASSPRNRGNTEAFF TGTGCCAGCTCCCCCAGAAACAGGGGAAACACTGAAGCTTTCTTT TRBD1 TRBJ1-1 TRBV18 . 15
CAISHHDSRTLYEQYF TGTGCCATCAGCCACCATGACAGCCGTACATTATACGAGCAGTACTTC . TRBJ2-7 TRBV10-3 few 16
CASSPRTSQETQYF TGTGCCAGCAGCCCTCGGACTAGTCAAGAGACCCAGTACTTC TRBD2 TRBJ2-5 TRBV12-3/TRBV12-4 . 14
CASSKWGSGLNYEQYF TGTGCCAGCAGCAAATGGGGTAGCGGGCTGAACTACGAGCAGTACTTC TRBD2 TRBJ2-7 TRBV7-8 . 16
CASSLGQLAGTEAFF TGTGCCAGTTCTCTTGGACAGCTGGCGGGGACTGAAGCTTTCTTT . TRBJ1-1 TRBV19 many 15
CATSRDRASGSFHEQYF TGTGCCACCAGCAGAGATCGGGCGAGCGGGAGTTTCCACGAGCAGTACTTC TRBD2 TRBJ2-7 TRBV15 many 17
CASSTTGGWTEAFF TGCGCCAGCAGCACTACAGGGGGCTGGACTGAAGCTTTCTTT TRBD1 TRBJ1-1 TRBV5-1 few 14
CAIRRESYEQYF TGTGCCATCAGGCGGGAGTCCTACGAGCAGTACTTC TRBD2 TRBJ2-7 TRBV10-3 few 12
CASSSGGSTYEQYF TGTGCCAGCAGCTCAGGGGGCAGTACCTACGAGCAGTACTTC TRBD1 TRBJ2-7 TRBV7-2 . 14
CASSLGLAGQDTQYF TGTGCCAGCAGCTTGGGACTAGCGGGCCAAGATACGCAGTATTTT TRBD2 TRBJ2-3 TRBV5-4 . 15
CASSPAVNTEAFF TGTGCCAGCAGCCCTGCGGTGAACACTGAAGCTTTCTTT . TRBJ1-1 TRBV9 many 13
CASSYSRSPGQGFSYEQYF TGTGCCAGCAGTTACAGCCGGTCTCCTGGACAGGGGTTCTCCTACGAGCAGTACTTC TRBD1 TRBJ2-7 TRBV6-2/TRBV6-3 . 19
CASSSTSGRSTGELFF TGTGCCAGCAGCTCCACTAGCGGGAGAAGTACCGGGGAGCTGTTTTTT TRBD2 TRBJ2-2 TRBV12-3/TRBV12-4 many 16
CASQLAGRTEAFF TGTGCCAGCCAACTCGCGGGACGCACTGAAGCTTTCTTT . TRBJ1-1 TRBV6-1 . 13
CASSTLSAYEQYF TGTGCCAGTTCGACATTGTCGGCCTACGAGCAGTACTTC . TRBJ2-7 TRBV25-1 many 13
CASSFGGSNQPQHF TGTGCCAGCAGTTTTGGGGGGAGCAATCAGCCCCAGCATTTT . TRBJ1-5 TRBV12-3/TRBV12-4 . 14